Following are 21 T cell receptor beta chains from one sample sequenced in a study of T-cell memory formation after mild COVID-19. MiXCR, run by TCRdb on the 5' RACE reads, gives a single entry per CDR3 protein. The data show 98,000 or so distinct CDR3 sequences, roughly 19% seen once. The sample was PBMCs or a T cell subset sorted from them (not recorded which). All receptors derive from a man aged 18 to 29 who had mild COVID-19 (a few samples of this study predate the infection). Cell type and time point are not known.

This rearrangement joins TRBV29-1 to TRBJ1-1, with D possibly TRBD1 on 6 matching bases. This CDR3 is built from 14 residues. Trimming removed 1 base from V and 3 bases from J, with 12 bases in between. CDR1 is SQVTM, CDR2 ANQGSEA, per germline. The CDR3 nucleotides are TGCAGCGTTGAAGTCCAGGGGCGGTACACTGAAGCTTTCTTT. This sequence encodes CSVEVQGRYTEAFF.

The table lists this clonotype with a few counts. J is TRBJ2-2 and V is TRBV9; possibly TRBD2 for D (5 bases). This CDR3 contains 16 residues. Per the germline V gene, CDR1 is SGDLS and CDR2 is YYNGEE. Trimming cost V 0 bases and J 0 bases, with 9 bases left between them. CDR3 residues: CASSVEGSSNTGELFF. In nucleotides, the CDR3 is TGTGCCAGCAGCGTAGAAGGGAGCTCGAACACCGGGGAGCTGTTTTTT.

This clonotype has just a few counts. This rearrangement joins TRBV5-1 to TRBJ2-1; D possibly corresponds to TRBD2 (5 bases). Germline V gives CDR1 SGHRS, CDR2 YFSETQ. Deletions cut 4 bases from V and 10 bases from J, with 21 bases between. CDR3 length: 15 residues. CDR3 region: CASSLASGSGPEQFF. The CDR3 DNA is TGCGCCAGCAGCCTGGCTTCGGGGAGCGGACCAGAGCAGTTCTTC. Combining the CDR3 with reference TRBV5-1 and TRBJ2-1 gives the whole variable domain KAGVTQTPRYLIKTRGQQVTLSCSPISGHRSVSWYQQTPGQGLQFLFEYFSETQRNKGNFPGRFSGRQFSNSRSEMNVSTLELGDSALYLCASSLASGSGPEQFFGPGTRLTVL.

The table lists this clonotype with many counts. This chain links TRBV12-3 or TRBV12-4 with TRBJ1-2; no clear D gene. The germline V and J ends were trimmed by 1 base and 4 bases, with 7 bases remaining between them. The CDR3 covers 13 residues. The CDR3 loop is CASSLGQAYGYTF. CDR3 nucleotide sequence: TGTGCCAGCAGTTTAGGCCAAGCCTATGGCTACACCTTC.

Only a few counts were recorded for this clonotype. J is TRBJ1-4 and V is TRBV29-1; D unresolved. CDR1 and CDR2 (germline): SQVTM, ANQGSEA. Between the trimmed V and J ends, which lost 3 bases and 7 bases, there was a span of 12 bases. CDR3 length: 13 amino acids. The CDR3 nucleotides read TGCAGCGTTGAGGTGGGCCGCGGTGAAAAACTGTTTTTT. Protein sequence: CSVEVGRGEKLFF.

The table lists this clonotype with a few counts. J is TRBJ2-1 and V is TRBV20-1, with D unclear. There are 11 residues in the CDR3. Germline V lookup: CDR1 DFQATT, CDR2 SNEGSKA (reference sequence). V lost 3 bases to trimming and J lost 4 bases, with 4 bases between them. The CDR3 DNA reads as TGCAGTGCTAGTTGGTACAATGAGCAGTTCTTC. This encodes CSASWYNEQFF.

In this sample, this clonotype turned up a few times. The rearrangement uses TRBV7-2 and TRBJ2-2; D gene uncertain. The V end was cut by 4 bases, the J end by 5 bases, with 5 bases between. The CDR3 contains 12 residues. Germline CDR1 SGHTA, CDR2 FQGNSA. The CDR3 coding sequence is TGTGCCAGCAGCTCATCTACCGGGGAGCTGTTTTTT. Amino acid sequence: CASSSSTGELFF.

This clonotype was recorded at least ten times. The gene calls are TRBV4-3 and TRBJ2-7, with D uncertain. Trimming took off 0 bases at V and 3 bases at J, with 12 bases between the two ends. This CDR3 is built from 15 residues. Germline CDR1 and CDR2: LGHNA and YSLEER. The CDR3 sequence: CASSQDRQQIYEQYF. The CDR3 DNA follows: TGCGCCAGCAGCCAAGATCGGCAGCAGATCTACGAGCAGTACTTC.

This clonotype has more than one count but fewer than ten. The CDR3 sequence is CASSRTRTLSPLHF. In DNA, the CDR3 is TGTGCCAGCAGCCGGACCCGGACCCTTTCACCCCTCCACTTT. The J gene is TRBJ1-6, the V gene TRBV3-1; D remains ambiguous. Germline CDR1 is LGHDT and CDR2 is YNNKEL (reference sequence). The CDR3 has 14 amino acids. The V and J ends lost 4 bases and 9 bases respectively, with 13 bases between them.

This clonotype was detected only a few times. For the CDR3, the DNA is TGCAGTGCTAGGCCCCGGGCGGGCCGAGGCCCCAATCAGCCCCAGCATTTT. This sequence encodes CSARPRAGRGPNQPQHF. This chain connects TRBV20-1 to TRBJ1-5; D remains unclear. Germline assignment: CDR1 DFQATT and CDR2 SNEGSKA (reference sequence). The CDR3 loop spans 17 amino acids. V shed 3 bases and J shed 3 bases, with 21 bases lying between them.

This clonotype was seen only a few times. The chain is built from TRBV5-1 and TRBJ2-5; 7 bases match TRBD1. The CDR3 covers 15 residues. V dropped 2 bases and J dropped 4; count of bases not matched to a gene: 8. Germline values: CDR1 SGHRS, CDR2 YFSETQ. The CDR3 DNA reads as TGCGCCAGCAGCTTACGGTCCAACAGGGGAGAGACCCAGTACTTC. This codes for CASSLRSNRGETQYF.

The J gene is TRBJ2-1, the V gene TRBV3-1; D possibly corresponds to TRBD1 (6 bases). The ends were cut back, 5 bases at V and 10 bases at J, with 12 bases in the middle. The CDR3 is made up of 12 amino acids. The germline V gene has CDR1 LGHDT and CDR2 YNNKEL (reference sequence). Here the CDR3 DNA reads TGTGCCAGCAGCTACGTAAGGGGGGAGCAGTTCTTC. It codes for CASSYVRGEQFF.

The rearrangement joins TRBV7-3 to TRBJ2-3; 7 bases are shared with TRBD1. V gave up 5 bases and J gave up 6 bases; unmatched junction bases: 8. The CDR3 is 14 residues long. CDR1 SGHTA and CDR2 FQGTGA come from the germline V gene. CDR3 region: CASSPQGTPDTQYF. CDR3 bases: TGTGCCAGCAGCCCACAGGGGACCCCGGATACGCAGTATTTT. The variable domain in full, completed from reference TRBV7-3 and TRBJ2-3, reads GAGVSQTPSNKVTEKGKYVELRCDPISGHTALYWYRQSLGQGPEFLIYFQGTGAADDSGLPNDRFFAVRPEGSVSTLKIQRTERGDSAVYLCASSPQGTPDTQYFGPGTRLTVL.

The V call is TRBV3-1, the J call TRBJ2-1; the D gene is possibly TRBD1 (6 bases). CDR3 length: 18 residues. From germline, CDR1 is LGHDT and CDR2 YNNKEL (reference sequence). The V end was cut by 2 bases, the J end by 10 bases, with 27 bases between. The DNA for the CDR3 is TGTGCCAGCAGCCAACTCCCAGGCAGAACAGGGACGTTGGGGGAGCAGTTCTTC. Its protein product is CASSQLPGRTGTLGEQFF.

There are a few counts of this clonotype. The chain is built from TRBV2 and TRBJ2-2; D might be TRBD2 (5 bases). The CDR3 totals 12 residues. V was cut by 8 bases and J by 8 bases, with 12 bases left in between. Germline V CDR1 and CDR2: SNHLY, FYNNEI. The CDR3 region is CASGPGGGELFF. CDR3 nucleotides: TGTGCCAGCGGTCCCGGCGGGGGGGAGCTGTTTTTT. The whole variable domain, remainder taken from reference TRBV2 and TRBJ2-2, is EPEVTQTPSHQVTQMGQEVILRCVPISNHLYFYWYRQILGQKVEFLVSFYNNEISEKSEIFDDQFSVERPDGSNFTLKIRSTKLEDSAMYFCASGPGGGELFFGEGSRLTVL.

V is TRBV7-2 and J is TRBJ1-2; D not resolved. CDR3 length: 13 residues. V lost 8 bases, J lost 6 bases, and 16 bases lay in between. The germline gives CDR1 SGHTA, CDR2 FQGNSA. This CDR3 reads CASGVGFKDGYTF. Here the CDR3 DNA reads TGTGCCAGCGGCGTAGGGTTTAAGGATGGCTACACCTTC.

This chain links TRBV7-3 with TRBJ2-1; a possible D gene is TRBD1 (5 bases). Trimming removed 6 bases at V and 5 bases at J, with 11 bases between. Germline values: CDR1 SGHTA, CDR2 FQGTGA. This CDR3 comprises 13 residues. CDR3 coding DNA: TGTGCCAGCAGTTCCCAGGGTGACAATGAGCAGTTCTTC. It codes for CASSSQGDNEQFF.

A remark on this clonotype: The junction does not match germline at one end; this may be a read error. The rearrangement uses TRBV28 and TRBJ1-1, with TRBD1 as a possible D gene (6 bases). CDR1 and CDR2 (germline): MDHEN, SYDVKM. The CDR3 has 15 amino acids. The CDR3 DNA is TGTGCCGGCAGTAAACAGGGTGGGGGGAACACTGAAGCTTTCTTT. This encodes CAGSKQGGGNTEAFF.

The rearrangement uses TRBV28 and TRBJ1-2, with D uncertain. V was clipped by 5 bases and J by 8 bases, with 27 bases between them. Germline V gives CDR1 MDHEN, CDR2 SYDVKM. The CDR3 contains 17 residues. CDR3 loop: CASSNQPTRLMKGGYTF. In DNA form, the CDR3 reads TGTGCCAGCAGTAACCAACCTACGAGACTTATGAAAGGGGGCTACACCTTC.

This clonotype came up many times. V gene TRBV5-1 combines with J gene TRBJ2-2; the match to TRBD2 covers 11 bases. The length of the CDR3 is 15 residues. CDR1 and CDR2 from the germline V gene are SGHRS and YFSETQ. V dropped 3 bases and J dropped 7; count of bases not matched to a gene: 5. The CDR3 nucleotides read TGCGCCAGCAGCTCGGGACTAGCGGAAATCGGGGAGCTGTTTTTT. It translates to CASSSGLAEIGELFF.

This clonotype was observed a few times. The chain employs TRBV29-1 and TRBJ1-4; 8 bases agree with TRBD1. The V segment lost 6 bases and the J segment 8 bases; nucleotides outside the gene matches: 8. The CDR3 consists of 13 residues. CDR1 is SQVTM and CDR2 is ANQGSEA in the germline V gene. CDR3 protein: CSVQGAAGEKLFF. CDR3 nucleotides: TGCAGCGTGCAGGGGGCGGCGGGAGAAAAACTGTTTTTT.